This TCR beta chain appears in the sequencing data of a study of shared clonotypes between healthy human individuals. Across the whole study: The people who gave samples were two women and a few men aged 18 to 49. Each donor's CD8 memory used one plate, CD8 naive two, each CD4 subset three.

The donors, all of them Caucasian adults, lived in Nashville, Tennessee. Deep-level assay runs were performed. TCRdb's copy holds only in-frame clones and misses some; the assay was immunoSEQ multiplex PCR. The table has 400,000 or so clones, 96% seen once. From germline, CDR1 is SSHAT and CDR2 FNYEAQ (reference sequence). The CDR3 has 13 amino acids. Turning to this clone: Relative to the germline gene, one junction end is altered; a read error may explain this.

The rearrangement links TRBV7-7 to TRBJ2-1; the D is unclear. The source is a man younger than 40 in good health. The sequenced material came from memory CD8+ T cells sorted from blood. This sample's subset: CD45RO+ cells pooled with CCR7-negative TemRA cells. The DNA for the CDR3 is TGTGCTAGCAGCCGTCAACAAGGACATGAGCAGTTCTTC. It codes for CASSRQQGHEQFF. The full variable domain, rest sourced from reference TRBV7-7 and TRBJ2-1, is GAGVSQSPRYKVTKRGQDVTLRCDPISSHATLYWYQQALGQGPEFLTYFNYEAQPDKSGLPSDRFSAERPEGSISTLTIQRTEQRDSAMYRCASSRQQGHEQFFGPGTRLTVL.